The clone carrying this T cell receptor (beta chain) was seen a handful of times. The antigen is undetermined. The assay was immunoSEQ multiplex PCR, and TCRdb's table has in-frame clones only and misses some. The sample records 50,000 or so clones, 67% being singletons. This specimen belongs to a study of vaccination effects on CD4 cells after COVID-19. The overall study: It was two doses of either the BNT162b2 or mRNA-1273 vaccine that participants received.

Study conclusions and caveats: Researchers report that only 1 of 255 vaccine-induced clones in healthy vaccinees cross-reacted with common cold coronaviruses.

With more than nine days of culture completed, CD4+ T cells were isolated. Half of the medium was exchanged for IL-2 medium on both days 3 and 7. CDR1 LNHDA and CDR2 SQIVND come from the germline V gene (reference sequence). The CDR3 is 15 residues long. V dropped 3 bases and J dropped 10 bases, with 19 bases sitting between them. Sequencing used CD4+ T cells from PBMCs cultured without peptide, obtained before COVID-19 vaccination. This chain links TRBV19 with TRBJ1-5; perhaps TRBD1 as D (6 bases). The origin of this receptor is a human donor who received a COVID-19 vaccine. CDR3 loop: CASSITGNGFAPQHF. Written as DNA, the CDR3 is TGTGCCAGTAGTATTACAGGGAATGGATTTGCTCCCCAGCATTTT.